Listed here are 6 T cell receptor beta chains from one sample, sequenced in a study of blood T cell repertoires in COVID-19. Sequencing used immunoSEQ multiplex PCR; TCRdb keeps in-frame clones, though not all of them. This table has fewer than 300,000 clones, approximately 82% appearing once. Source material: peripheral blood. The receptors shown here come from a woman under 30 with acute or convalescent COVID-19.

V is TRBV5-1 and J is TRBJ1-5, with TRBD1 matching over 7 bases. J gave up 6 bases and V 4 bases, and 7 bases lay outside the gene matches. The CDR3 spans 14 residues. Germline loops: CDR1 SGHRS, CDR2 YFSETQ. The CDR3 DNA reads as TGCGCCAGCAGCCCAGCAGGGGGGCTTCAGCCCCAGCATTTT. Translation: CASSPAGGLQPQHF. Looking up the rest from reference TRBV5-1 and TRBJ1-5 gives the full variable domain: KAGVTQTPRYLIKTRGQQVTLSCSPISGHRSVSWYQQTPGQGLQFLFEYFSETQRNKGNFPGRFSGRQFSNSRSEMNVSTLELGDSALYLCASSPAGGLQPQHFGDGTRLSIL.

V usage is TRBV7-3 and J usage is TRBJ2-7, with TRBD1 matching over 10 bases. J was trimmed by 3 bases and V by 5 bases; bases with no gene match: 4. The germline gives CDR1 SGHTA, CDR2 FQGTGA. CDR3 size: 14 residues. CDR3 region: CASSPDRGRYEQYF. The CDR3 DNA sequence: TGTGCCAGCAGCCCCGACAGGGGGCGCTACGAGCAGTACTTC.

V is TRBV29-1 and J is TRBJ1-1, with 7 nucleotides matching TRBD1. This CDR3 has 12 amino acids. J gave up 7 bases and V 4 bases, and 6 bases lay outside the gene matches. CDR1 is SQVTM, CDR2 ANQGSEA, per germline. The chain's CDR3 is CSVGRGRVEAFF. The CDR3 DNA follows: TGCAGCGTTGGGAGGGGGCGTGTTGAAGCTTTCTTT. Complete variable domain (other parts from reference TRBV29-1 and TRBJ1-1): SAVISQKPSRDICQRGTSLTIQCQVDSQVTMMFWYRQQPGQSLTLIATANQGSEATYESGFVIDKFPISRPNLTFSTLTVSNMSPEDSSIYLCSVGRGRVEAFFGQGTRLTVV.

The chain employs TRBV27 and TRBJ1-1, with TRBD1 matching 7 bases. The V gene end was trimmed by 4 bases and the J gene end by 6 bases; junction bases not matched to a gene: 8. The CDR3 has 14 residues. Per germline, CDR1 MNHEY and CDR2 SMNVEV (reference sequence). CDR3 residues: CASSSIDRVAEAFF. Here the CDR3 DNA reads TGTGCCAGCAGTTCAATCGACAGGGTGGCTGAAGCTTTCTTT.

The CDR3 bases are TGCGCCAGCAGCCAGGAGGACAGGGGTCCTAGCTCCTATAATTCACCCCTCCACTTT. Protein product: CASSQEDRGPSSYNSPLHF. The gene calls are TRBV4-1 and TRBJ1-6; 9 positions agree with TRBD1. This CDR3 spans 19 amino acids. The J segment lost 0 bases and the V segment lost 3 bases, leaving 9 bases of the junction unmatched. The germline CDR1 and CDR2 sequences are MGHRA and YSYEKL.

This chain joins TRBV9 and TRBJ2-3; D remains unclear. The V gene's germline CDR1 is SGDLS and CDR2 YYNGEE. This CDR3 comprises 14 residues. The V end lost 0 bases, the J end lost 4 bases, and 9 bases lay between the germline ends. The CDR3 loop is CASSVEKAADTQYF. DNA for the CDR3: TGTGCCAGCAGCGTAGAAAAGGCGGCAGATACGCAGTATTTT.